This passage covers 21 T cell receptor beta chains from one sample sequenced in a study of T cell clones after liver transplantation. The repertoire was sequenced with immunoSEQ multiplex PCR; TCRdb's copy has only in-frame clones and lacks some. Altogether over 25,000 clones are present, around 94% being singletons, with the ten largest covering about 24%. This sample comprised CD8+ T cells from blood, obtained 12 months after liver transplant. The source is a human patient who received a liver transplant. Some T cells may arise from the graft donor.

Worth noting for this clone: The final CDR3 position lacks the conserved phenylalanine or tryptophan, pointing to a likely read error. No DNA is shown, since the ends of the CDR3 on it are uncertain; the CDR3 is the one TCRdb lists. J is TRBJ1-1 and V is TRBV2. The CDR3 spans 10 residues, counting both ends. The V gene's germline CDR1 is SNHLY and CDR2 FYNNEI. CDR3 residues: CASSGRAPQL.

The rearrangement joins TRBV6-5 to TRBJ1-2; no clear D gene. Trimming took 0 bases from V and 4 from J, leaving 15 bases between them. Germline values: CDR1 MNHEY, CDR2 SVGAGI. The CDR3 is made up of 16 amino acids. CDR3 coding DNA: TGTGCCAGCAGTTACTCGAAATGGAGGGAGTCCTATGGCTACACCTTC. Translation gives CASSYSKWRESYGYTF.

The V call is TRBV6-1, the J call TRBJ2-7; unclear D gene. CDR3 size: 15 residues. V was trimmed by 6 bases and J by 5 bases, leaving 20 bases between them. In germline, CDR1 is MNHNS, CDR2 SASEGT. CDR3 nucleotide sequence: TGTGCCAGCAGGCACCCCAGTACCTCCTACGACGAGCAGTACTTC. Amino acid sequence: CASRHPSTSYDEQYF.

The chain has TRBV11-3 and TRBJ2-1, with 12 bases lining up with TRBD2. The germline V gene has CDR1 SGHNT and CDR2 YENEEA. This CDR3 is built from 18 residues. Losses at the gene ends were 0 bases for V and 4 bases for J; bases not matched to a gene: 7. The CDR3 nucleotides are TGTGCCAGCAGCTTAGATCCCCTTCTAGCGGGAGGGTACAATGAGCAGTTCTTC. This sequence encodes CASSLDPLLAGGYNEQFF. Together with reference TRBV11-3 and TRBJ2-1, the CDR3 gives the full variable domain: EAGVVQSPRYKIIEKKQPVAFWCNPISGHNTLYWYLQNLGQGPELLIRYENEEAVDDSQLPKDRFSAERLKGVDSTLKIQPAELGDSAVYLCASSLDPLLAGGYNEQFFGPGTRLTVL.

The CDR3 coding sequence is TGTGCCAGAAGACGTCTGGGAGACGAGCAGTACTTC. The encoded protein is CARRRLGDEQYF. The chain uses TRBV5-3 and TRBJ2-7, with D possibly being TRBD2 (5 bases). TRBV5-3 is classed as an ORF, of uncertain function. The CDR3 contains 12 residues. V dropped 5 bases and J dropped 5 bases, with 11 bases sitting between them.

The chain couples TRBV9 to TRBJ2-3, with 8 positions matching TRBD2. V was pared by 3 bases and J by 4 bases, with 10 bases of the junction left unmatched. Germline assignment: CDR1 SGDLS and CDR2 YYNGEE. The CDR3 runs 16 residues. CDR3 amino acids: CASSAGAGEWADTQYF. The CDR3 DNA sequence: TGTGCCAGCAGCGCAGGAGCGGGAGAATGGGCAGATACGCAGTATTTT.

The chain combines TRBV6-5 with TRBJ1-2; D is perhaps TRBD1 (6 bases). The germline V gene has CDR1 MNHEY and CDR2 SVGAGI. Trimming removed 1 base at V and 4 bases at J, with 13 bases between. The CDR3 runs 15 residues. CDR3 in DNA: TGTGCCAGCAGTTACTTTGCCGGGGGCGGCTATGGCTACACCTTC. Its protein is CASSYFAGGGYGYTF.

CDR3 nucleotides: TGTGCCAGCAGTGCGACAGGGTCCGCTGGCTACACCTTC. Its protein product is CASSATGSAGYTF. The V gene is TRBV28, the J gene TRBJ1-2; 7 bases are a match to TRBD1. With V trimmed by 5 bases and J by 7 bases, 7 bases remained unmatched. The CDR3 totals 13 residues. Germline V CDR1 and CDR2: MDHEN, SYDVKM.

J is TRBJ2-7 and V is TRBV19; possibly TRBD2 for D (5 bases). The length of the CDR3 is 11 residues. In germline, CDR1 is LNHDA, CDR2 SQIVND (reference sequence). The V end was cut by 10 bases, the J end by 4 bases, with 11 bases between. The CDR3 loop is CATIRGYEQYF. CDR3 in DNA: TGTGCCACCATACGGGGTTACGAGCAGTACTTC.

The chain joins TRBV9 to TRBJ2-1; 14 nucleotides line up with TRBD2. In germline, CDR1 is SGDLS, CDR2 YYNGEE. Trimming took 4 bases from V and 9 from J; bases not matched to a gene: 9. The CDR3 runs to 16 residues. CDR3: CASSPSGTSGRIEQFF. The CDR3, as DNA: TGTGCCAGCAGCCCTAGTGGGACTAGCGGGAGAATTGAGCAGTTCTTC. The full variable domain, with the rest looked up from reference TRBV9 and TRBJ2-1, is DSGVTQTPKHLITATGQRVTLRCSPRSGDLSVYWYQQSLDQGLQFLIQYYNGEERAKGNILERFSAQQFPDLHSELNLSSLELGDSALYFCASSPSGTSGRIEQFFGPGTRLTVL.

The chain combines TRBV7-9 with TRBJ2-1, with D unresolved. Germline values: CDR1 SEHNR, CDR2 FQNEAQ (reference sequence). Trimming pared 4 bases from V and 7 bases from J, leaving 17 bases between. This CDR3 region has 15 residues. In nucleotides, the CDR3 is TGTGCCAGCAGCTCCACGCTGGGCCCGAGAAATGAGCAGTTCTTC. Protein sequence: CASSSTLGPRNEQFF.

The genes are TRBV9 and TRBJ1-1; D not resolved. Trimming removed 0 bases at V and 1 base at J, with 13 bases between. Germline V lookup: CDR1 SGDLS, CDR2 YYNGEE. This CDR3 region has 16 residues. CDR3 nucleotide sequence: TGTGCCAGCAGCGTAGTCCCCCTTACTAGGAACACTGAAGCTTTCTTT. It yields the protein CASSVVPLTRNTEAFF.

As DNA, the CDR3 is TGCGCCAGCAGCTTGGTAGAGAGGCAAGAGACCCAGTACTTC. Amino acid sequence: CASSLVERQETQYF. V usage is TRBV5-1 and J usage is TRBJ2-5; D remains unclear. This CDR3 is 14 amino acids long. The germline V and J ends were trimmed by 0 bases and 2 bases, with 8 bases remaining between them. Germline V gene lookup returns CDR1 SGHRS and CDR2 YFSETQ.

This chain uses TRBV2 with TRBJ1-2, with D perhaps matching TRBD1 (5 bases). CDR1 is SNHLY and CDR2 is FYNNEI in the germline V gene. V lost 3 bases and J lost 2, with 13 bases in between. This CDR3 has 15 residues. The CDR3, as DNA: TGTGCCAGCAGTGATTTGCTGACAGTCAACTATGGCTACACCTTC. This gives the protein CASSDLLTVNYGYTF.

This chain connects TRBV5-1 to TRBJ2-7; D remains ambiguous. V shed 2 bases and J shed 0 bases, with 12 bases lying between them. The CDR3 runs 15 residues. Germline CDR1 reads SGHRS; CDR2 reads YFSETQ. The CDR3 bases are TGCGCCAGCAGCTTAGGTCACGCGGTCTCCTACGAGCAGTACTTC. Encoded protein: CASSLGHAVSYEQYF.

The chain carries TRBV7-9 and TRBJ2-7, with 7 bases that match TRBD2. The CDR3 length is 15 residues. Germline CDR1 and CDR2: SEHNR and FQNEAQ (reference sequence). The V and J ends lost 8 bases and 0 bases, in that order; junction bases with no gene match: 10. The CDR3 region is CASSTASGDSYEQYF. For the CDR3, the DNA is TGTGCCAGCTCGACTGCTAGCGGTGACTCCTACGAGCAGTACTTC.

V gene TRBV10-3 combines with J gene TRBJ2-7, with TRBD2 matching 9 bases. CDR1 ENHRY and CDR2 SYGVKD come from the germline V gene. This CDR3 is 14 amino acids long. The junction had 10 bases not matched to a gene; V was cut back by 7 bases and J by 6 bases. CDR3 nucleotides: TGTGCCATCACTAAGGGACTAGCTCTCGGCGAGCAGTACTTC. As protein: CAITKGLALGEQYF.

The chain has TRBV5-4 and TRBJ2-1, with TRBD2 identical over 9 bases. The germline gives CDR1 SGHNT, CDR2 YYREEE (reference sequence). The CDR3 is made up of 17 amino acids. Unmatched junction bases numbered 16, after V lost 4 bases and J lost 8 bases. The CDR3 sequence: CASSPRLAVGRSHEQFF. The CDR3 DNA is TGTGCCAGCAGCCCCCGACTAGCGGTCGGCCGTAGCCATGAGCAGTTCTTC.

This clone was detected once. The V and J genes are TRBV28 and TRBJ2-1, with TRBD2 matching over 7 bases. Germline loops: CDR1 MDHEN, CDR2 SYDVKM. The V segment lost 5 bases and the J segment 8 bases; nucleotides outside the gene matches: 9. The CDR3 has 14 amino acids. The chain's CDR3 is CASSLGLAEHEQFF. DNA of the CDR3: TGTGCCAGCAGTCTTGGGCTAGCGGAGCATGAGCAGTTCTTC.

The CDR3, as DNA: TGTGCCAGCAGCTACAGGGACTTGAGCACAGATACGCAGTATTTT. Its translation is CASSYRDLSTDTQYF. The chain carries TRBV13 and TRBJ2-3; D is perhaps TRBD1 or TRBD2 (6 bases each). Trimming stripped 4 bases from V and 0 bases from J, with 11 bases between. This CDR3 comprises 15 residues. Germline lookup yields CDR1 PRHDT and CDR2 FYEKMQ (reference sequence).

The chain recombines TRBV23-1 with TRBJ2-7, with D possibly TRBD1 on 6 matching bases. TRBV23-1 is treated as an ORF (open reading frame) with a function not yet certain. Trimming pared 6 bases from V and 2 bases from J, leaving 17 bases between. The CDR3 totals 15 residues. The CDR3: CASSLDRSPAYEQYF. The DNA of the CDR3 is TGCGCCAGCAGCCTCGACAGGAGTCCCGCCTACGAGCAGTACTTC.